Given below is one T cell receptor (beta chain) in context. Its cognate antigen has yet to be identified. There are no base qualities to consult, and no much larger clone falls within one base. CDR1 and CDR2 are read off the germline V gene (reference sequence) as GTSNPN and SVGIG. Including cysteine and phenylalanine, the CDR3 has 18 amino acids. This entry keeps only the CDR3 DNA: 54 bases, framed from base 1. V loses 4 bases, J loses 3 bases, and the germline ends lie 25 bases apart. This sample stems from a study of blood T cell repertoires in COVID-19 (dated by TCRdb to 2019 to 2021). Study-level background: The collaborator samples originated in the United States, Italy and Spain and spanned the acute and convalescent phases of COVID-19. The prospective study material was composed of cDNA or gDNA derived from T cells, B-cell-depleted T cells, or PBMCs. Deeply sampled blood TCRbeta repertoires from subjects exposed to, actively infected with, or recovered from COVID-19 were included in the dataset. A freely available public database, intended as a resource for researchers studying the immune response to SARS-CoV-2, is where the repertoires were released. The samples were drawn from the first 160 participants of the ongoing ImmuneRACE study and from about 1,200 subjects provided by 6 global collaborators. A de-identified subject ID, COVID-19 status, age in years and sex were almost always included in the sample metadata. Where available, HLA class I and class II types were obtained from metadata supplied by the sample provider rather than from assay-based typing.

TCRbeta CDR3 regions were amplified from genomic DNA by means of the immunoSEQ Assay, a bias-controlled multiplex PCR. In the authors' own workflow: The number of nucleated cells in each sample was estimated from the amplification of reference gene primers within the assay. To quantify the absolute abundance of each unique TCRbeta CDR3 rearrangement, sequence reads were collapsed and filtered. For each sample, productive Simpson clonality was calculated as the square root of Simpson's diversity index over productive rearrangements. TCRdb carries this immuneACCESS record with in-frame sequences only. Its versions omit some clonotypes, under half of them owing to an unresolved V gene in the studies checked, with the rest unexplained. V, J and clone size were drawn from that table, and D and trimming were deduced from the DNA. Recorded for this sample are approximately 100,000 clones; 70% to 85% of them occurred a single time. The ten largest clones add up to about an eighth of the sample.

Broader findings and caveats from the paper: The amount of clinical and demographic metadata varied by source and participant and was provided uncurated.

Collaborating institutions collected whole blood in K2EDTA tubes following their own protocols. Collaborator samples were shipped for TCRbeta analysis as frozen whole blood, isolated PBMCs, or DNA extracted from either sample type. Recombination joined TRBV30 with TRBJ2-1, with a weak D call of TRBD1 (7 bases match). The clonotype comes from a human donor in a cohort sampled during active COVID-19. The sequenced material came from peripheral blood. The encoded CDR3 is CAWTLGGPGTRIYNEQFF. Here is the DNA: TGTGCCTGGACCCTAGGGGGCCCCGGGACTCGAATCTACAATGAGCAGTTCTTC.